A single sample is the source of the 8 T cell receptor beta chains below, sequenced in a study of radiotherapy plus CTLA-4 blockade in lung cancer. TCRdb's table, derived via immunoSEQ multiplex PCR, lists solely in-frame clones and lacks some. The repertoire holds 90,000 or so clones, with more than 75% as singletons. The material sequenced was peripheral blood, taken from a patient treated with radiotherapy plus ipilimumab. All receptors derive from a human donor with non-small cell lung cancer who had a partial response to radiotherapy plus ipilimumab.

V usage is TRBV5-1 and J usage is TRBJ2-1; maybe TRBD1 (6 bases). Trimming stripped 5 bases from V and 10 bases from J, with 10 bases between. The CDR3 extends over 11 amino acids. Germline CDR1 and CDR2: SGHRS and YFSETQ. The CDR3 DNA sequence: TGCGCCAGCAGATTGCAGGGGGAGCAGTTCTTC. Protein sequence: CASRLQGEQFF.

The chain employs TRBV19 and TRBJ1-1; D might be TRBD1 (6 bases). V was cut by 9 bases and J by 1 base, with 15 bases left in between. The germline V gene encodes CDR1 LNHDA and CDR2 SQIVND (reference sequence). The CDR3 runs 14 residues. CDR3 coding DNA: TGTGCCAGCGAAAAAGGGGGACCGAACACTGAAGCTTTCTTT. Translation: CASEKGGPNTEAFF.

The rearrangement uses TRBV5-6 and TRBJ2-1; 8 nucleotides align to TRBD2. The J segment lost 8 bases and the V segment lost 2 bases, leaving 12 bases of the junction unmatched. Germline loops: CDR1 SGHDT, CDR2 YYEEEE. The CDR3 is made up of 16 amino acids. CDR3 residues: CASSFGGTSGLDEQFF. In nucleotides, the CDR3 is TGTGCCAGCAGCTTCGGGGGGACTAGTGGCTTGGATGAGCAGTTCTTC.

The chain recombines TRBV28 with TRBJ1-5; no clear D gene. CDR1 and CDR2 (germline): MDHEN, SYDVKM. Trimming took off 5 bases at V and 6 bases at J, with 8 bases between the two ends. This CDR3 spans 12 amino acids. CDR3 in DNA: TGTGCCAGCAGTGTAATGAGTCAGCCCCAGCATTTT. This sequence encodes CASSVMSQPQHF.

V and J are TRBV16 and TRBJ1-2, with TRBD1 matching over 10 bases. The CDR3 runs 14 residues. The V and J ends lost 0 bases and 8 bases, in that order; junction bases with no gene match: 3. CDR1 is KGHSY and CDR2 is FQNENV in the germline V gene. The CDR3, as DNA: TGTGCCAGCAGCCAATCAGGGACAGGGGACGGCTACACCTTC. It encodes CASSQSGTGDGYTF. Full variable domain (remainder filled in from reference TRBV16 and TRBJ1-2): GEEVAQTPKHLVRGEGQKAKLYCAPIKGHSYVFWYQQVLKNEFKFLISFQNENVFDETGMPKERFSAKCLPNSPCSLEIQATKLEDSAVYFCASSQSGTGDGYTFGSGTRLTVV.

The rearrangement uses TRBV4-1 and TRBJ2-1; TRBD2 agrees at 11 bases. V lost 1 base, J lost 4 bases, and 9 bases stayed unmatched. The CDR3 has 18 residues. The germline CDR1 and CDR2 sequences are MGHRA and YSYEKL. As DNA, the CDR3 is TGCGCCAGCAGCCAAGCATCGACTAGCGGGACGCCGTACAATGAGCAGTTCTTC. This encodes CASSQASTSGTPYNEQFF.

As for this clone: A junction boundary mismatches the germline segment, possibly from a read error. In nucleotides, the CDR3 is TGTGCCAGCAGCCCCCAGGACAGGTTGGGAAGCACCATATATTTT. It encodes CASSPQDRLGSTIYF. The rearrangement uses TRBV11-3 and TRBJ1-3, with 7 nucleotides matching TRBD1. From germline, CDR1 is SGHNT and CDR2 YENEEA. The CDR3 loop spans 15 amino acids.

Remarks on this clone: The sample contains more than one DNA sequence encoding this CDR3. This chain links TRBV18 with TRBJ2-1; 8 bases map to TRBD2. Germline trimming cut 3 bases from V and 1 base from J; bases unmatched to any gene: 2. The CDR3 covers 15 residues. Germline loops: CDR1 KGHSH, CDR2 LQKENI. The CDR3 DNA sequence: TGTGCCAGCTCACCGGGACTAGTATCCTACAATGAGCAGTTCTTC. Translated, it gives CASSPGLVSYNEQFF.